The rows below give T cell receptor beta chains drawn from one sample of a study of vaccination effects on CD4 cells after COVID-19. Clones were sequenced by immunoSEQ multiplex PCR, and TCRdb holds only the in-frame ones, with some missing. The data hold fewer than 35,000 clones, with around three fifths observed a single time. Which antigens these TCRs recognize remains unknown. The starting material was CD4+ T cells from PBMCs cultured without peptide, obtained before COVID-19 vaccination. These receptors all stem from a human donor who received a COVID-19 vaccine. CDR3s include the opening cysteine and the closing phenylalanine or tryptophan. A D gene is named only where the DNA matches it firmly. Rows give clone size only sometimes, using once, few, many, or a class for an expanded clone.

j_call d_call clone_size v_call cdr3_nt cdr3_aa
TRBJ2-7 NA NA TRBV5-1 TGCGCCAGCAGCTTTCCCCATCCGTCCGAGCAGTACTTC CASSFPHPSEQYF
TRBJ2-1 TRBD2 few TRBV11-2 TGTGCCAGCAGCTTAGTAGGCCTAGCGGGCTCCTACAATGAGCAGTTCTTC CASSLVGLAGSYNEQFF
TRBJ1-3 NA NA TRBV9 TGTGCCAGCAGCGTCACCTCCATGGCAGCCGCAGGCTCTGGAAACACCATATATTTT CASSVTSMAAAGSGNTIYF
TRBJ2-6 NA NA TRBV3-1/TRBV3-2 TGTGCCAGCAGCCAATCCCTTCGATCGATAATCCTCTCTGGGGCCAACGTCCTGACTTTC CASSQSLRSIILSGANVLTF
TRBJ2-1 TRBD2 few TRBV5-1 TGCGCCAGCAGCTTAGCGGGAGGGGGCAATGAGCAGTTCTTC CASSLAGGGNEQFF
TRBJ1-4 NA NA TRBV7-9 TGTGCCAGCAGCTTATACCCTGTCGGGGGGTTTAATGAAAAACTGTTTTTT CASSLYPVGGFNEKLFF
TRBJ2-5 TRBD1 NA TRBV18 TGTGCCAGCTCACTGAACAGGGGTCAAGAGACCCAGTACTTC CASSLNRGQETQYF
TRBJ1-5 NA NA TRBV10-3 TGTGCCACCGGAATTAGCAATCAGCCCCAGCATTTT CATGISNQPQHF
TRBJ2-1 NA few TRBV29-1 TGCAGCGCCAACCCAAACTCCTACAATGAGCAGTTCTTC CSANPNSYNEQFF
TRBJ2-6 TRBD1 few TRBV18 TGTGCCAGCTCCCGCACAGGGGCGCTTTCCTCTGGGGCCAACGTCCTGACTTTC CASSRTGALSSGANVLTF
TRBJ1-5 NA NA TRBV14 TGTGCCAGCAGCCAAGCTGGCAATCAGCCCCAGCATTTT CASSQAGNQPQHF
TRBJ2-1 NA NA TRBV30 TGTGCCTGGAGTCGGGAGTGGGAGCAGTTCTTC CAWSREWEQFF
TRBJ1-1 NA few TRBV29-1 TGCAGCGTTCGGAAGAACACTGAAGCTTTCTTT CSVRKNTEAFF
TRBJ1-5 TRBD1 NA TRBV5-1 TGCGCCAGCAGCTTAACAGGGGCGGGTCAGCCCCAGCATTTT CASSLTGAGQPQHF
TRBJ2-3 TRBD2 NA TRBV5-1 TGCGCCAGCAGCTTGGGGCTTCCCGGACTAGCGGGGGCCACAGATACGCAGTATTTT CASSLGLPGLAGATDTQYF
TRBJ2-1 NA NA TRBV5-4 TGTGCCAGCAGCCCCGACTATATCTACAATGAGCAGTTCTTC CASSPDYIYNEQFF
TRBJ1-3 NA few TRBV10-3 TGTGCCGGGGAGTCGACTGGAAACACCATATATTTT CAGESTGNTIYF
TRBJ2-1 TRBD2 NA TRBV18 TGTGCCAGCTCACCACCTAGCGGGGGGGCCAGCAATGAGCAGTTCTTC CASSPPSGGASNEQFF
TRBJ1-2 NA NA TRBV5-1 TGCGCCAGCAGACCTTGGGGGGACTATGGCTACACCTTC CASRPWGDYGYTF
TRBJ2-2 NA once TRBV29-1 TGCAGCGTTCTCACCGGGGAGCTGTTTTTT CSVLTGELFF
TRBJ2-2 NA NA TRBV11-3 TGTGCCAGCAGCTTGGGGGGAGTGAACACCGGGGAGCTGTTTTTT CASSLGGVNTGELFF
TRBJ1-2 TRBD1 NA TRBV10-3 TGTGCCATCATGGCCAGGGGGCGTGGTGGCTACACCTTC CAIMARGRGGYTF
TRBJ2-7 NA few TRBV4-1 TGCGCCAGCAGCTACCAGGCCAGGGTGCTGGCCGAGCAGTACTTC CASSYQARVLAEQYF
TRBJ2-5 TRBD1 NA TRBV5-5 TGTGCCAGCAGCCCCGGACAGGGGCAAGAGACCCAGTACTTC CASSPGQGQETQYF
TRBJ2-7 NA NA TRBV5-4 TGTGCCAGCAGCCGAGACAGGCAGTCCGAGCAGTACTTC CASSRDRQSEQYF
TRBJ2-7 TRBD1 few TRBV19 TGTGCCAGTAGTATGTCTCGGGACAGTTTAAGAGAGCAGTACTTC CASSMSRDSLREQYF
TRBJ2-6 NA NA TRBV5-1 TGCGCCACCCAGGCCTCTGGGGCCAACGTCCTGACTTTC CATQASGANVLTF
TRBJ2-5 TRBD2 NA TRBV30 TGTGCCGCGACTAGCGGGGGGCAAGAGACCCAGTACTTC CAATSGGQETQYF
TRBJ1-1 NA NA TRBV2 TGTGCCAGCACCATCAGGCCTGAAGCTTTCTTT CASTIRPEAFF
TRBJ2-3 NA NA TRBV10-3 TGTGCCATCAGTACGGGACCGGATTCCACAGATACGCAGTATTTT CAISTGPDSTDTQYF
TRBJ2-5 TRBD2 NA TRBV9 TGTGCCAGCAGCGTAGATCTAGCGGTAGAAGAGACCCAGTACTTC CASSVDLAVEETQYF
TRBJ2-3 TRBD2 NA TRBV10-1 TGCGCCAGCAGTGAAGGCGGGAGCACTACAGATACGCAGTATTTT CASSEGGSTTDTQYF
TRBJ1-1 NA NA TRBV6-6 TGTGCCAGCAGTTACCAGGGTGGGACTGAAGCTTTCTTT CASSYQGGTEAFF
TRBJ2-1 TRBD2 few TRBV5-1 TGCGCCAGCAGCCTTATCGGGACTAGCGGTTGGGGTGAGCAGTTCTTC CASSLIGTSGWGEQFF
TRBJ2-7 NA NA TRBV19 TGTGCCAGTAGTATGACCTGGGAGCCCCCCTACGAGCAGTACTTC CASSMTWEPPYEQYF
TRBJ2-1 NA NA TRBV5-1 TGCGCCAGCAGCTTGTCGGGCAGCTCCTACAATGAGCAGTTCTTC CASSLSGSSYNEQFF
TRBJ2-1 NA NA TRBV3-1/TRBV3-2 TGTGCCAGCAGCAGCAACCTTAACACTAATGAGCAGTTCTTC CASSSNLNTNEQFF
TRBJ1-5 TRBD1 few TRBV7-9 TGTGCCAGCAGCTTAGGGACAGGGACGTTCCAGCCCCAGCATTTT CASSLGTGTFQPQHF
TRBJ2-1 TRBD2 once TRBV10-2 TGCGCCAGCAAAAGGCGGGAGGCTGGCAATGAGCAGTTCTTC CASKRREAGNEQFF
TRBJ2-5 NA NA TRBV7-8 TGTGCCAGCAGCTTTACCCGACTACCCGGGACATCCAGGCAAGAGACCCAGTACTTC CASSFTRLPGTSRQETQYF
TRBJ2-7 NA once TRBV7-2 TGTGCCAGCAGCCGACAGTACTTGTACGAGCAGTACTTC CASSRQYLYEQYF
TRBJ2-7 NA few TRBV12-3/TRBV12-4 TGTGCCAGCAGTTTAACCAACTACGAGCAGTACTTC CASSLTNYEQYF
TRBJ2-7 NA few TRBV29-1 TGCAGCGTTGTGTTAGGGGGCTACGAGCAGTACTTC CSVVLGGYEQYF
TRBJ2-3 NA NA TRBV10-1 TGCGCCAGCAGACCTACAGGGAATAGTGGAGATACGCAGTATTTT CASRPTGNSGDTQYF
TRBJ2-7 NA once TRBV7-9 TGTGCCAGCAGCTTAGCGCGCGGGCAGCGGGAGCAGTACTTC CASSLARGQREQYF
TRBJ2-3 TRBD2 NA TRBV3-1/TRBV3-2 TGTGCCAGCATCCTAGCGGGGGGGAGCAATTATACGCAGTATTTT CASILAGGSNYTQYF
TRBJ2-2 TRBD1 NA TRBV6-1 TGTGCCAGCAGTGAAGCGGCCGCCGGGACAGGGGGCCCCGGGGAGCTGTTTTTT CASSEAAAGTGGPGELFF
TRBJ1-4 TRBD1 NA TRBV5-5 TGTGCCAGCAGCTTGGGGGGACAGGGGCCAGGGTCTAATGAAAAACTGTTTTTT CASSLGGQGPGSNEKLFF
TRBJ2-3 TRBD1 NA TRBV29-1 TGCAGCGTGGACAGGGGGACCGCAGATACGCAGTATTTT CSVDRGTADTQYF
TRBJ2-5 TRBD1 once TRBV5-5 TGTGCCAGCACCAGAGACCCCGAGACAGGGCGCCACCAAGAGACCCAGTACTTC CASTRDPETGRHQETQYF
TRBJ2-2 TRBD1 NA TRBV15 TGTGCCACCAGCAGTGGGACAGGGAACACCGGGGAGCTGTTTTTT CATSSGTGNTGELFF
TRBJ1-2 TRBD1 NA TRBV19 TGTGCCAGTATAACAGGGGAGGGCTACACCTTC CASITGEGYTF
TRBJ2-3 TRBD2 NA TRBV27 TGTGCCAGCAGTCGCACCCCTAGCGGGGGAAGCACAGATACGCAGTATTTT CASSRTPSGGSTDTQYF
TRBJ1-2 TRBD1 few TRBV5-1 TGCGCCAGCAGCCCGTGGACAGGGAAGATTAACCCGAAATCTAACTATGGCTACACCTTC CASSPWTGKINPKSNYGYTF
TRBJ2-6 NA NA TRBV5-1 TGCGCCAGCAACCTCGGGACACCTGGCGCCAACGTCCTGACTTTC CASNLGTPGANVLTF
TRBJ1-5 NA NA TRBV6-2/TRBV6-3 TGTGCCAGCAGTTTTGGGGCGGTTGATCCCCAGCATTTT CASSFGAVDPQHF
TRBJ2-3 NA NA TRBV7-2 TGTGCCAGCAGCATAGCGGACCTCACAGATACGCAGTATTTT CASSIADLTDTQYF
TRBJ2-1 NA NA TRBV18 TGTGCCAGCTCACTGTCGGGCCGGAGGAATGAGCAGTTCTTC CASSLSGRRNEQFF
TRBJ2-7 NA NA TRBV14 TGTGCCAGCAGGGCCGGGGCTACCTACGAGCAGTACTTC CASRAGATYEQYF
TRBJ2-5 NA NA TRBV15 TGTGCCACCAGCAGAGAGGCCGGAGAGACCCAGTACTTC CATSREAGETQYF